The 24 T cell receptor beta chains given below trace back to one sample, sequenced in a study of T cells in Graves' hyperthyroidism and ophthalmopathy. RNA transcripts provided the source from which TCR beta CDR3 regions were amplified. An initial round of RT-PCR targeting the TCR CDR3 relied on the HTBI primer set. MiXCR, run by TCRdb on the multiplex PCR reads, gives a single entry per CDR3 protein. The repertoire has some 350,000 distinct CDR3 sequences, around a quarter of them found once; the top ten carry less than 85%. Sequencing input: blood. These receptors were taken from a man between 50 and 59 years old with Graves' hyperthyroidism.

This clonotype was seen ten or more times. The rearrangement uses TRBV3-1 and TRBJ2-3; D ambiguous. Trimming took 3 bases from V and 4 from J, leaving 11 bases between them. The CDR3 runs to 14 residues. Germline V gene data show CDR1 as LGHDT and CDR2 as YNNKEL (reference sequence). CDR3 DNA: TGTGCCAGCAGCCAGAGAGGTCAACCAGATACGCAGTATTTT. This gives the protein CASSQRGQPDTQYF.

This clonotype was recorded at least ten times. The V and J genes are TRBV11-2 and TRBJ2-1, with D possibly TRBD1 on 6 matching bases. The CDR3 loop spans 13 amino acids. Trimming pared 2 bases from V and 9 bases from J, leaving 11 bases between. CDR1 and CDR2 from the germline V gene are SGHAT and FQNNGV. The CDR3 nucleotides read TGTGCCAGCAGCTTAAACAGGGCGGCTGAGCAGTTCTTC. This encodes CASSLNRAAEQFF.

A few counts support this clonotype. This chain uses TRBV20-1 with TRBJ1-3; D is ambiguous. The CDR3 covers 12 residues. CDR1 is DFQATT and CDR2 is SNEGSKA in the germline V gene (reference sequence). V lost 2 bases and J 7 bases, leaving 9 bases between the germline ends. The chain's CDR3 is CSARRGENTIYF. The CDR3 DNA reads TGCAGTGCTAGACGGGGAGAGAACACCATATATTTT.

This clonotype has more than one count but fewer than ten. J is TRBJ1-2 and V is TRBV7-9, with 7 positions matching TRBD1. The CDR3 runs 15 residues. In germline, CDR1 is SEHNR, CDR2 FQNEAQ (reference sequence). Trimming removed 5 bases from V and 5 bases from J; junction bases left unmatched: 11. DNA for the CDR3: TGTGCCAGCAGCGCCGGGACAGAGAGGGGATATGGCTACACCTTC. Translating it yields CASSAGTERGYGYTF.

This clonotype was picked up many times. The chain joins TRBV5-1 to TRBJ2-7, with a tentative D call TRBD2 (6 bases). CDR1 and CDR2 (germline): SGHRS, YFSETQ. CDR3 length equals 17 residues. V lost 2 bases, J lost 6 bases, and 24 bases lay in between. CDR3 region: CASSFLTSRRALSEQYF. The CDR3 DNA is TGCGCCAGCAGCTTCCTAACTAGCCGGAGAGCTCTTTCCGAGCAGTACTTC. The whole variable domain, filled in from reference TRBV5-1 and TRBJ2-7, reads KAGVTQTPRYLIKTRGQQVTLSCSPISGHRSVSWYQQTPGQGLQFLFEYFSETQRNKGNFPGRFSGRQFSNSRSEMNVSTLELGDSALYLCASSFLTSRRALSEQYFGPGTRLTVT.

This clonotype was seen more than once but under ten times. This sequence joins TRBV5-6 and TRBJ2-7, with no clear D. Germline CDR1 SGHDT, CDR2 YYEEEE. The CDR3 consists of 17 residues. V lost 0 bases and J 4 bases, leaving 20 bases between the germline ends. DNA of the CDR3: TGTGCCAGCAGCTTGGGTTCCGCAACTTATTTGGCATACGAGCAGTACTTC. Amino acids: CASSLGSATYLAYEQYF.

This clonotype has just a few counts. The chain has TRBV7-6 and TRBJ2-3; 9 bases align to TRBD2. The J segment lost 4 bases and the V segment lost 1 base, leaving 6 bases of the junction unmatched. Per the germline V gene, CDR1 is SGHVS and CDR2 is FNYEAQ. The CDR3 runs to 16 residues. CDR3 sequence reads: CASSLVGLAGSDTQYF. The CDR3 nucleotides read TGTGCCAGCAGCTTAGTAGGGCTAGCGGGATCAGATACGCAGTATTTT. The complete variable domain, with remaining parts taken from reference TRBV7-6 and TRBJ2-3, reads GAGVSQSPRYKVTKRGQDVALRCDPISGHVSLYWYRQALGQGPEFLTYFNYEAQQDKSGLPNDRFSAERPEGSISTLTIQRTEQRDSAMYRCASSLVGLAGSDTQYFGPGTRLTVL.

The J gene is TRBJ1-4, the V gene TRBV28; D uncertain. Germline V gene data show CDR1 as MDHEN and CDR2 as SYDVKM. Trimming cost V 5 bases and J 4 bases, with 11 bases left between them. The CDR3 contains 14 residues. CDR3 loop: CASSPRAINEKLFF. The CDR3 DNA follows: TGTGCCAGCAGTCCCCGGGCCATTAATGAAAAACTGTTTTTT.

V is TRBV12-3 or TRBV12-4 and J is TRBJ2-7; 7 bases are a match to TRBD1. V was pared by 4 bases and J by 3 bases, with 6 bases of the junction left unmatched. The CDR3 runs to 14 residues. The CDR3 here is CASSYTGVHYEQYF. The CDR3, as DNA: TGTGCCAGCAGTTACACAGGGGTTCACTACGAGCAGTACTTC.

The CDR3 DNA sequence: TGTGCCAGCAGCACCAGAGGGGGGTACCAAGAGACCCAGTACTTC. Its protein is CASSTRGGYQETQYF. V is TRBV9 and J is TRBJ2-5; either TRBD1 or TRBD2 may supply D (6 bases each). The CDR3 covers 15 residues. Germline lookup yields CDR1 SGDLS and CDR2 YYNGEE. V was cut by 4 bases and J by 0 bases, with 13 bases left in between.

This CDR3 is CASNGGGKTQYF. DNA for the CDR3: TGTGCCAGCAACGGGGGGGGTAAGACCCAGTACTTC. The V and J genes are TRBV12-3 or TRBV12-4 and TRBJ2-5; TRBD2 agrees at 8 bases. The CDR3 totals 12 residues. Trimming cost V 7 bases and J 6 bases; bases outside gene matches: 4.

This clonotype was seen a few times. This CDR3 reads CASSPWGARNTEAFF. CDR3 bases: TGTGCCAGCAGTCCCTGGGGGGCCCGGAACACTGAAGCTTTCTTT. The chain joins TRBV12-3 or TRBV12-4 to TRBJ1-1; the D gene is possibly TRBD1 (6 bases). The V gene lost 5 bases and the J gene lost 1 base, with 14 bases spanning the gap. The CDR3 loop spans 15 amino acids.

At least ten counts were recorded for this clonotype. The chain carries TRBV7-6 and TRBJ2-3; D perhaps matches TRBD1 (5 bases). The CDR3 runs to 15 residues. Per germline, CDR1 SGHVS and CDR2 FNYEAQ. V gave up 5 bases and J gave up 0 bases, with 12 bases separating them. CDR3: CASSPRQSSTDTQYF. As DNA, the CDR3 is TGTGCCAGCAGCCCCCGACAGTCTAGCACAGATACGCAGTATTTT.

This clonotype has at least ten counts. This chain joins TRBV10-1 and TRBJ1-1; 9 positions match TRBD1. The trim removed 6 bases at V and 4 bases at J, leaving 9 bases unmatched. Germline CDR1 and CDR2: WNHNN and SYGVQD (reference sequence). The CDR3 length is 15 residues. CDR3 protein: CASRPGQGLGTEAFF. Written as DNA, the CDR3 is TGCGCCAGCAGACCGGGACAGGGATTGGGCACTGAAGCTTTCTTT.

This rearrangement joins TRBV19 to TRBJ1-1; D not resolved. Germline lookup yields CDR1 LNHDA and CDR2 SQIVND (reference sequence). The CDR3 is 12 residues long. The ends were cut back, 6 bases at V and 5 bases at J, with 10 bases in the middle. The chain's CDR3 is CASRESETEAFF. CDR3 bases: TGTGCCAGTAGGGAATCGGAAACTGAAGCTTTCTTT.

This clonotype was recorded a few times. This sequence joins TRBV7-9 and TRBJ2-2; the D is unclear. The CDR3 length is 14 residues. With 7 bases removed from V and 7 bases from J, the gap between germline ends came to 16 bases. Per germline, CDR1 SEHNR and CDR2 FQNEAQ (reference sequence). The DNA for the CDR3 is TGTGCCAGCAACCCAAAGTTAGCCGGCGGGGAGCTGTTTTTT. Translation: CASNPKLAGGELFF.

This clonotype was detected only a few times. The CDR3 nucleotides are TGTGCCAGCAGCTCCGGGACAGGGGTTCAAGAGACCCAGTACTTC. It yields the protein CASSSGTGVQETQYF. This chain connects TRBV7-9 to TRBJ2-5; 10 bases match TRBD1. The junction had 4 bases not matched to a gene; V was cut back by 4 bases and J by 2 bases. Germline CDR1 is SEHNR and CDR2 is FQNEAQ (reference sequence). The CDR3 covers 15 residues. Full variable domain (outside the CDR3, taken from reference TRBV7-9 and TRBJ2-5): DTGVSQNPRHKITKRGQNVTFRCDPISEHNRLYWYRQTLGQGPEFLTYFQNEAQLEKSRLLSDRFSAERPKGSFSTLEIQRTEQGDSAMYLCASSSGTGVQETQYFGPGTRLLVL.

This clonotype showed up just a few times. The chain carries TRBV11-2 and TRBJ2-7; the D gene is possibly TRBD2 (6 bases). The germline CDR1 and CDR2 sequences are SGHAT and FQNNGV. The V gene lost 1 base and the J gene lost 5 bases, with 18 bases spanning the gap. There are 16 residues in the CDR3. The CDR3 coding sequence is TGTGCCAGCAGCTTAGTTCGGCCGTCGGGAGAGGACGAGCAGTACTTC. This sequence encodes CASSLVRPSGEDEQYF.

This chain uses TRBV5-6 with TRBJ1-4; 9 bases match TRBD1. This CDR3 comprises 15 residues. CDR1 is SGHDT, CDR2 YYEEEE, per germline. J was trimmed by 3 bases and V by 4 bases; bases with no gene match: 4. The DNA of the CDR3 is TGTGCCAGCAGCAGCTACAGGGGGCCTAATGAAAAACTGTTTTTT. Protein: CASSSYRGPNEKLFF. Full variable domain (remainder filled in from reference TRBV5-6 and TRBJ1-4): DAGVTQSPTHLIKTRGQQVTLRCSPKSGHDTVSWYQQALGQGPQFIFQYYEEEERQRGNFPDRFSGHQFPNYSSELNVNALLLGDSALYLCASSSYRGPNEKLFFGSGTQLSVL.

This clonotype was seen ten or more times. The chain is built from TRBV11-2 and TRBJ1-6, with 8 positions matching TRBD1. In germline, CDR1 is SGHAT, CDR2 FQNNGV. This CDR3 contains 15 residues. The V and J ends lost 5 bases and 8 bases, in that order; junction bases with no gene match: 8. CDR3 sequence (DNA): TGTGCCAGCAGCCCTCTGACAGGGGATTATTCACCCCTCCACTTT. Translated, it gives CASSPLTGDYSPLHF.

The rearrangement uses TRBV7-9 and TRBJ2-5; D is possibly TRBD1 or TRBD2 (6 bases each). With the DNA end fitting TRBJ2-1 better, the J assignment may be wrong. This CDR3 is built from 14 residues. Germline CDR1 reads SEHNR; CDR2 reads FQNEAQ (reference sequence). For the CDR3, the DNA is TGTGCCAGCAGCTTAGAGGGGAGGACAGAGACCCAGTTCTTC. Encoded protein: CASSLEGRTETQFF.

The sample holds a few counts of this clonotype. V gene TRBV11-2 combines with J gene TRBJ2-5; possible D gene TRBD1, 5 bases. This CDR3 region has 14 residues. CDR1 and CDR2 (germline): SGHAT, FQNNGV. Trimming pared 5 bases from V and 2 bases from J, leaving 12 bases between. CDR3 in amino acids: CASSLGHTQETQYF. In DNA, the CDR3 is TGTGCCAGCAGCCTAGGACACACTCAAGAGACCCAGTACTTC.

The table lists this clonotype with a few counts. The genes are TRBV19 and TRBJ2-2, with TRBD1 identical over 7 bases. Germline V gene lookup returns CDR1 LNHDA and CDR2 SQIVND (reference sequence). With 9 bases clipped from V and 7 bases from J, the junction kept 14 bases outside the gene matches. The CDR3 is made up of 15 amino acids. The CDR3 coding sequence is TGTGCCAGCCACCGAGGACAGGCCTATGGCGGGGAGCTGTTTTTT. Amino acid sequence: CASHRGQAYGGELFF.

The J gene is TRBJ1-2, the V gene TRBV3-1; possibly TRBD1 for D (5 bases). Trimming shortened V by 5 bases and J by 4 bases, and 11 bases separated the two germline ends. CDR1 and CDR2 from the germline V gene are LGHDT and YNNKEL (reference sequence). The CDR3 contains 13 residues. The CDR3 sequence is CASSWGGGYGYTF. Here the CDR3 DNA reads TGTGCCAGCAGCTGGGGGGGGGGCTATGGCTACACCTTC.